This TCR beta chain stems from a study of CD8+ T cells in alopecia areata. Overall study results and limits: Scalp and blood retained many expanded lesional clones during tofacitinib.

CDR3 size: 16 residues. Germline loops: CDR1 LNHNV, CDR2 YYDKDF (reference sequence). The V and J ends lost 4 bases and 2 bases respectively, with 17 bases between them. RNA extraction and reverse transcription yielded cDNA as sequencing template. This table comes from immunoSEQ multiplex PCR, and its TCRdb copy is limited to in-frame clones, with some not included. The data hold over 95,000 clones, with around 54% observed a single time. A word on this clone: Antigen unknown.

Indicated treatment: oral pan-JAK inhibitor, 5-10 mg twice daily. The source material was CD4+ T cells sorted from blood, sampled at week 24, from a patient treated with tofacitinib. This clonotype was obtained from a human donor with alopecia areata. The V gene is TRBV15, the J gene TRBJ2-5, with D possibly matching TRBD2 (7 bases). DNA for the CDR3: TGTGCCACCAGCATCCCCGGGGGGCTTGGGCAAGAGACCCAGTACTTC. This codes for CATSIPGGLGQETQYF.